This TCR beta chain was obtained from a study of T cell responses to AZD1222 COVID-19 vaccine. Findings of the study overall: Reportedly, close to half of spike-specific TCRs are directed against unmutated variant regions. CD4 TCRs linked to vaccination spanned spike, dominating at 160-218 and 743-854. Spike-specific TCR breadth and depth were elevated following two AZD1222 doses.

Worth noting for this clone: Its cognate antigen is unknown.

Sequenced by immunoSEQ multiplex PCR; TCRdb stores in-frame clones only, minus some. The sample shows around 120,000 clones, around 90% of them seen only once. This CDR3 has 17 amino acids. Germline V gives CDR1 MNHEY, CDR2 SMNVEV (reference sequence). V was clipped by 4 bases and J by 0 bases, with 15 bases between them. The sequence derives from an adult in good health. This rearrangement joins TRBV27 to TRBJ1-4, with D possibly TRBD1 on 5 matching bases. Sequenced here: peripheral blood, sampled on day 0 of AZD1222 vaccination. CDR3 residues: CASSSRRRGTTNEKLFF. DNA for the CDR3: TGTGCCAGCAGTTCACGGAGGAGGGGCACAACTAATGAAAAACTGTTTTTT.